What follows is one T cell receptor beta chain and its context. Its antigen is currently unknown. The sample originates from a study of post-analysis software for immune sequencing data. Study observations and caveats: Clustering by F measure revealed strong co-clustering among samples prepared together in one batch. TRBV5-6, TRBV5-1 and TRBV20-1 were among several TRBV segments more frequent in patients than controls. For normalized Chao1 diversity, multiple sclerosis patients scored significantly lower than controls did.

V dropped 2 bases and J dropped 1; count of bases not matched to a gene: 6. The CDR3 totals 16 residues. Germline V CDR1 and CDR2: LNHNV, YYDKDF (reference sequence). Unique-molecular-identifier-tagged TCR beta cDNA libraries were used. T cells numbering roughly 1 to 10 million yielded around 500,000 cDNA molecules. TCRdb itself ran the PCR reads through MiXCR, one entry per CDR3 protein. The table lists about 770,000 distinct CDR3 sequences, 46% of them singletons. Sequenced material: blood. The V and J genes are TRBV15 and TRBJ2-7, with 9 bases that match TRBD1. The receptor's source is a girl aged 10 to 17 with multiple sclerosis. The CDR3, as DNA: TGTGCCACCAGCAGACTAGGTGGGACAGGGTCCTACGAGCAGTACTTC. Translation: CATSRLGGTGSYEQYF.